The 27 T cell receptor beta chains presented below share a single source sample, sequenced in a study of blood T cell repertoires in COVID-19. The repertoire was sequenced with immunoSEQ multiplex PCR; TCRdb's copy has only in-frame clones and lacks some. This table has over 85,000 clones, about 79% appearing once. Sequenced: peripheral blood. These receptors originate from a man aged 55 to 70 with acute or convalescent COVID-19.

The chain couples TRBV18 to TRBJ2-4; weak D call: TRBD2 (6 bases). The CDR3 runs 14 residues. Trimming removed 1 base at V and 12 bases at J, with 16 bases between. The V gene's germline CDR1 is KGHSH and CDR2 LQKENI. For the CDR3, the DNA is TGTGCCAGCTCACCACGGTCCGGGGGAACCAATCAGTACTTC. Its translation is CASSPRSGGTNQYF. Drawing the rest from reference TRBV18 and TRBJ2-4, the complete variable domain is NAGVMQNPRHLVRRRGQEARLRCSPMKGHSHVYWYRQLPEEGLKFMVYLQKENIIDESGMPKERFSAEFPKEGPSILRIQQVVRGDSAAYFCASSPRSGGTNQYFGAGTRLSVL.

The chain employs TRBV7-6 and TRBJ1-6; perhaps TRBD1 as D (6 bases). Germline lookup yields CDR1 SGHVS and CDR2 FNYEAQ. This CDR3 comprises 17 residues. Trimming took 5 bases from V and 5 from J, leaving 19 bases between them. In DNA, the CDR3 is TGTGCCAGCAGCCGAACAGGGCCAGGGGTGAATAATTCACCCCTCCACTTT. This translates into CASSRTGPGVNNSPLHF. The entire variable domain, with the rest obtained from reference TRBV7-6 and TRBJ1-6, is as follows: GAGVSQSPRYKVTKRGQDVALRCDPISGHVSLYWYRQALGQGPEFLTYFNYEAQQDKSGLPNDRFSAERPEGSISTLTIQRTEQRDSAMYRCASSRTGPGVNNSPLHFGNGTRLTVT.

CDR3 coding DNA: TGTGCCAGCAGCTCCTCTAGCGGGGGGGCGGTCGAGCAGTTCTTC. This codes for CASSSSSGGAVEQFF. The V gene is TRBV5-6, the J gene TRBJ2-1; TRBD2 aligns across 12 bases. Per germline, CDR1 SGHDT and CDR2 YYEEEE. The CDR3 contains 15 residues. The ends lost 3 bases at V and 10 bases at J; junction bases unmatched: 8.

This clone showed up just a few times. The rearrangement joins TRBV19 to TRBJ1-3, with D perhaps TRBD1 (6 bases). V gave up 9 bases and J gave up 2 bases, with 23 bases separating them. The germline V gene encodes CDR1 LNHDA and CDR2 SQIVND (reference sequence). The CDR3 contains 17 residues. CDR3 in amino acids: CASYRAGTRGTGNTIYF. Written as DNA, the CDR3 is TGTGCCAGCTACAGGGCCGGGACAAGGGGTACTGGAAACACCATATATTTT.

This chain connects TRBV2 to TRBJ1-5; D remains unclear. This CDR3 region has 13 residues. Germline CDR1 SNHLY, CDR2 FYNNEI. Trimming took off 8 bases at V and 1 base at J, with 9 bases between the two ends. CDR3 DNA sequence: TGTGCCAGCGTGGGAGAAAGCAATCAGCCCCAGCATTTT. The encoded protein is CASVGESNQPQHF.

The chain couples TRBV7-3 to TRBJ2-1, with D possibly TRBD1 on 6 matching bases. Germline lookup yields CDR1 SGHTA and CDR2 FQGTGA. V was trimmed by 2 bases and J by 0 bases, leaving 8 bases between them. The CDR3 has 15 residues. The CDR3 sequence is CASSLDRSSYNEQFF. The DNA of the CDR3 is TGTGCCAGCAGCTTAGACAGGAGCTCCTACAATGAGCAGTTCTTC. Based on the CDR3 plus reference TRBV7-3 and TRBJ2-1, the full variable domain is GAGVSQTPSNKVTEKGKYVELRCDPISGHTALYWYRQSLGQGPEFLIYFQGTGAADDSGLPNDRFFAVRPEGSVSTLKIQRTERGDSAVYLCASSLDRSSYNEQFFGPGTRLTVL.

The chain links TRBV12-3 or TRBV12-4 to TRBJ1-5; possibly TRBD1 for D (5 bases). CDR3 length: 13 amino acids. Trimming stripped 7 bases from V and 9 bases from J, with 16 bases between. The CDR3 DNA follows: TGTGCCAGCACCTCGACAGTTCAAGGGCCCCAGCATTTT. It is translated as CASTSTVQGPQHF.

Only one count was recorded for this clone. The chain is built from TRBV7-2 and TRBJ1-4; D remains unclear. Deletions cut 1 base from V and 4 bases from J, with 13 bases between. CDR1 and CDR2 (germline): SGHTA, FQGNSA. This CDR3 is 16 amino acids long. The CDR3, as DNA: TGTGCCAGCAGCTTAGGCGGTGTGGGTCGTAATGAAAAACTGTTTTTT. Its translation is CASSLGGVGRNEKLFF.

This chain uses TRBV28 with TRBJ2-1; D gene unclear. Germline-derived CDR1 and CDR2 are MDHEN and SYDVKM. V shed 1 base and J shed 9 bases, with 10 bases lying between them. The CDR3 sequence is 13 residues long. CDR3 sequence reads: CASSLFPPGEQFF. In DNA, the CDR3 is TGTGCCAGCAGTTTATTTCCGCCCGGTGAGCAGTTCTTC.

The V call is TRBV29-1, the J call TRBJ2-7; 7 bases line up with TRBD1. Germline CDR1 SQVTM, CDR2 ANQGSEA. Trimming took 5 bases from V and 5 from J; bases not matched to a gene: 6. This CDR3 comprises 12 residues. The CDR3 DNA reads TGCAGCGTTAAGGACAGGCGGAACGAGCAGTACTTC. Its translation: CSVKDRRNEQYF.

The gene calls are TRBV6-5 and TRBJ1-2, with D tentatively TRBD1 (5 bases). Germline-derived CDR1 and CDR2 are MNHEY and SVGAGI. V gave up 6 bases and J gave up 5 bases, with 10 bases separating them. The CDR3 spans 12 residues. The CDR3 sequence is CASRFAGYGYTF. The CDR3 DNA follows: TGTGCCAGCAGATTCGCAGGGTATGGCTACACCTTC.

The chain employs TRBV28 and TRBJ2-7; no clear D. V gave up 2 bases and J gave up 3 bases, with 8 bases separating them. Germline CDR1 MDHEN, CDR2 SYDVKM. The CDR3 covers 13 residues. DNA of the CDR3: TGTGCCAGCAGTTTAGGAAGGAGCTACGAGCAGTACGTC. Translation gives CASSLGRSYEQYV.

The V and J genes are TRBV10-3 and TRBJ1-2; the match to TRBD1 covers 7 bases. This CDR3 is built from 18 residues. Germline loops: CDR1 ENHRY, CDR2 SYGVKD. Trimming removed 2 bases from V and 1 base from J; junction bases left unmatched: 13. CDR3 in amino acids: CAISEAQGVLKSNYGYTF. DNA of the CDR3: TGTGCCATCAGTGAGGCCCAGGGGGTATTAAAAAGTAACTATGGCTACACCTTC.

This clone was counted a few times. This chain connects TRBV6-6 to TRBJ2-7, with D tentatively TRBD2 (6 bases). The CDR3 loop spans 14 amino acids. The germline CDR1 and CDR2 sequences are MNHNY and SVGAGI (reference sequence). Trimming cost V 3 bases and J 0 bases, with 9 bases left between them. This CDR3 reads CASSYNGGSYEQYV. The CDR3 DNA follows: TGTGCCAGCAGTTATAACGGGGGCTCCTACGAGCAGTACGTC.

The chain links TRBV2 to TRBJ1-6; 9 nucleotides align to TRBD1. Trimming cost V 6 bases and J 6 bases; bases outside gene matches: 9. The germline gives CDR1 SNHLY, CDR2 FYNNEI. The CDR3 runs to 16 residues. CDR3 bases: TGTGCCAGCAGGACAGGGGGAGATCTCGTTAATTCACCCCTCCACTTT. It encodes CASRTGGDLVNSPLHF. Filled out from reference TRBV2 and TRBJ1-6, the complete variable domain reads EPEVTQTPSHQVTQMGQEVILRCVPISNHLYFYWYRQILGQKVEFLVSFYNNEISEKSEIFDDQFSVERPDGSNFTLKIRSTKLEDSAMYFCASRTGGDLVNSPLHFGNGTRLTVT.

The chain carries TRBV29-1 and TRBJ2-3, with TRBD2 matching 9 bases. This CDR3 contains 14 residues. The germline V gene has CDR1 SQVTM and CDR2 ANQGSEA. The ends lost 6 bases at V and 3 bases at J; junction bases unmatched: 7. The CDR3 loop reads CSVKGLAGTDTQYF. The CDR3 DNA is TGCAGCGTGAAGGGGCTAGCGGGGACAGATACGCAGTATTTT.

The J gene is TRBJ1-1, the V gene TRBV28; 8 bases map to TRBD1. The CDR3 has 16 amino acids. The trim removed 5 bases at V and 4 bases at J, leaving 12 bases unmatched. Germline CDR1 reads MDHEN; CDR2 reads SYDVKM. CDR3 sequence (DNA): TGTGCCAGCAGTACTTTGACAGGGGATTCCGGCACTGAAGCTTTCTTT. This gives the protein CASSTLTGDSGTEAFF.

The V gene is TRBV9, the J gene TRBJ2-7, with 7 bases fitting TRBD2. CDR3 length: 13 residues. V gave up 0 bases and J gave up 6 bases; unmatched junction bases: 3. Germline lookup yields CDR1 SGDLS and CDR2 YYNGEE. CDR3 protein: CASSVGPSGEQYV. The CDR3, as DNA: TGTGCCAGCAGCGTAGGGCCTAGCGGCGAGCAGTACGTC.

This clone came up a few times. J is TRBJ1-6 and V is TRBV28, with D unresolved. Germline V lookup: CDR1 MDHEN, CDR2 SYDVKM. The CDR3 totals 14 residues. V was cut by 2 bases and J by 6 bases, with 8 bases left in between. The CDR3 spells CASSLVQFNSPLHF. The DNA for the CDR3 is TGTGCCAGCAGTTTAGTACAGTTTAATTCACCCCTCCACTTT.

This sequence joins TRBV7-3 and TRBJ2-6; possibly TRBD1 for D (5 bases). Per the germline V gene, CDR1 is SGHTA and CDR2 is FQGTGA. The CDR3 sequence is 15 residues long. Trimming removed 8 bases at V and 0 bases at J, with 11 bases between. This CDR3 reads CASGRRGSGANVLTF. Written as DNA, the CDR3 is TGTGCCAGCGGTCGAAGGGGCTCTGGGGCCAACGTCCTGACTTTC.

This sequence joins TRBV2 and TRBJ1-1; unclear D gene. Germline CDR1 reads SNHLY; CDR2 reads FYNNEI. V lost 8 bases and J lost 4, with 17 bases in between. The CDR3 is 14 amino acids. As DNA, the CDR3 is TGTGCCAGCGATATACTCAGGAGGAGCACTGAAGCTTTCTTT. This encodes CASDILRRSTEAFF.

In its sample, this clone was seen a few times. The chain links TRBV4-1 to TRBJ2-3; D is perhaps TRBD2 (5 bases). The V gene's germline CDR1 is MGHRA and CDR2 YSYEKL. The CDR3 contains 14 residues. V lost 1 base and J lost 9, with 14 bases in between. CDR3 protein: CASSQGLWSGTQYF. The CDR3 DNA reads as TGCGCCAGCAGCCAAGGACTATGGTCTGGGACGCAGTATTTT.

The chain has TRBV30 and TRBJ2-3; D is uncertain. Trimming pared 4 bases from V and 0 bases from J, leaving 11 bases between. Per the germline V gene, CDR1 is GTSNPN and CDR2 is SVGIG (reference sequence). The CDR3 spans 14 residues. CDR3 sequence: CAWTLGASTDTQYF. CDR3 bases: TGTGCCTGGACCCTAGGTGCGAGCACAGATACGCAGTATTTT.

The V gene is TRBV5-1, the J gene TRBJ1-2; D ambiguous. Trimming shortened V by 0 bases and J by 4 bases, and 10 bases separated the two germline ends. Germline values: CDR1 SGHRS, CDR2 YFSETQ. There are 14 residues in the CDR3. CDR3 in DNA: TGCGCCAGCAGCTTGGTGGCGGGTGGCTATGGCTACACCTTC. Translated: CASSLVAGGYGYTF.

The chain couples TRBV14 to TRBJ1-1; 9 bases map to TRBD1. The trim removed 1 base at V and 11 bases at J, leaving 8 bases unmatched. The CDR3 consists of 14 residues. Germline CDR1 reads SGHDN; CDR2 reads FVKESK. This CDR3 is CASSQATGGSKAFF. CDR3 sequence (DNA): TGTGCCAGCAGCCAAGCGACAGGGGGAAGTAAGGCTTTCTTT.

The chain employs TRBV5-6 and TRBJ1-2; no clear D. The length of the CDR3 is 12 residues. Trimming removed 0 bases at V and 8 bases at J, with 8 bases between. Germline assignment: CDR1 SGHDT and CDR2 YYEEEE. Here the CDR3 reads CASSLEPGGYTF. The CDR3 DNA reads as TGTGCCAGCAGCTTGGAGCCGGGAGGCTACACCTTC.

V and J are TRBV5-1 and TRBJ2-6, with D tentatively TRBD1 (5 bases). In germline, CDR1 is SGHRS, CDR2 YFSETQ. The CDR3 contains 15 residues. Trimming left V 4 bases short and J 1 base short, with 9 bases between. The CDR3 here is CASSPSGSGANVLTF. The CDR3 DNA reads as TGCGCCAGCAGCCCCTCAGGGTCTGGGGCCAACGTCCTGACTTTC.